Listed below are T cell receptor beta chains from one sample, sequenced in a study of blood T cells in healthy people across ages. In TCRdb, the 5' RACE reads were re-called with MiXCR into one record per CDR3 protein. The sample shows about 1,500,000 distinct CDR3 sequences, about 40% of them seen only once. The sequencing sample was made of blood. All receptors derive from a young woman in good health. Both conserved end residues are trimmed from each CDR3.

J gene	V gene	CDR3 protein
TRBJ2-3	TRBV29-1	SGGLAGLTDTQY
TRBJ2-2	TRBV5-1	ASSAPGDLTGELF
TRBJ2-6	TRBV5-1	ASSLDRQASGANVLT
TRBJ1-4	TRBV6-6	AGSYGSRGANEKLF
TRBJ1-1	TRBV20-1	SALEGGGDTEAF
TRBJ2-7	TRBV21-1	ASRNSGEPYEQY
TRBJ2-1	TRBV20-1	SALPGLAGVNEQF
TRBJ1-2	TRBV12-3/TRBV12-4	ASSSGGTVNYGYT
TRBJ2-1	TRBV15	ATSREGDRPSNEQF
TRBJ2-5	TRBV7-7	ASSLGAGIGQETQY
TRBJ2-7	TRBV20-1	SASKGLVYEQY
TRBJ1-6	TRBV6-5	ASSYSEPLGAHDNSPLH
TRBJ2-5	TRBV3-1	ASSSGTSGAEETQY
TRBJ2-3	TRBV7-2	ASSSVGFADTQY
TRBJ2-7	TRBV5-6	ASSPGTRDPYEQY
.	TRBV29-1	SVGFLAAPTEQY
TRBJ2-1	TRBV7-9	ASSLEAGAPREQF
TRBJ2-3	TRBV7-3	ASSLTNSGGQATDTQY
TRBJ1-1	TRBV5-1	ASSLDSEAF
TRBJ1-2	TRBV20-1	SASKQGYT
TRBJ2-1	TRBV10-3	AISESVLDILGGSGASRREQF
TRBJ2-5	TRBV3-1	ASSQGRSLAGESQTQY
TRBJ1-1	TRBV6-5	ASSYRTPFGTEAF
TRBJ1-1	TRBV5-1	ASSSVVQNTEAF
.	TRBV14	ASSQEARGYEQY
TRBJ1-1	TRBV5-1	ASSPDRITEAF
TRBJ2-7	TRBV28	ASRSREVSYEQY
.	TRBV20-1	SARDPGTGVNEQY
TRBJ2-5	TRBV6-5	ASIHKGSGGTQY
TRBJ2-1	TRBV10-3	AISEGLAVINEQF
TRBJ2-3	TRBV10-2	ASSAAVAGETQY
TRBJ2-1	TRBV12-3/TRBV12-4	ASSFRGGDNEQF
TRBJ1-2	TRBV7-8	ASSLNPNYGYT
TRBJ2-1	TRBV4-2	ASSHPMATENPYNEQF
TRBJ2-3	TRBV30	AWSYGGSTDTQY
TRBJ2-5	TRBV3-1	ASSQYGGREKINNEQY
TRBJ1-2	TRBV18	ASSPYGGENYGYT
TRBJ2-7	TRBV15	ATSLWTNGEQY
.	TRBV6-2/TRBV6-3	ASSGLAGLLLEQY
TRBJ1-1	TRBV20-1	SAHLGLNTEAF
TRBJ2-7	TRBV10-2	ASSEGALVYEQY
TRBJ2-1	TRBV20-1	SAREGDNEQF
TRBJ2-7	TRBV5-1	ASSFTSAGAYEQY
TRBJ2-5	TRBV5-1	ASSKTPTGEQY
TRBJ1-1	TRBV29-1	SVEELGGLAVEAF
TRBJ2-7	TRBV10-3	AISDGTVSSYEQY
TRBJ2-4	TRBV21-1	AISKWGNGTQY
TRBJ2-7	TRBV11-2	ASSLGFTREQY
TRBJ2-5	TRBV10-3	AISESLQETQY
TRBJ2-3	TRBV7-2	ASSLGASSTDTQY
TRBJ2-1	TRBV12-3/TRBV12-4	ASSLGTSGGPPYNEQF
TRBJ2-7	TRBV2	ASSDWQGRQTQY
TRBJ1-6	TRBV21-1	ASRNRQVYSPLH
TRBJ2-4	TRBV20-1	SARVGTNEQY
TRBJ2-3	TRBV28	ASSLDLTGADTQY
TRBJ1-4	TRBV7-9	ASSSEGRDEKLF
TRBJ2-5	TRBV18	ASSPRWDSETQY
TRBJ2-3	TRBV5-1	ASSLAGFEADTQY
TRBJ2-7	TRBV7-6	ASSSMTLGDYEQY